The TCR beta chain described here comes from a study of T cells expressing NK-cell markers (TCRdb year 2020). Regarding the complete study: Under ten donors provided sorted CD3+CD56+NKG2C+, CD3+CD56+NKG2C- and CD3+CD56-NKG2C+ T-cell subsets, whose TCR beta-chain repertoires were profiled. Of the eight sequenced donors, seven were found to be HCMV-seropositive and one was found to be HCMV-seronegative. All eight donors whose samples were sequenced were randomly selected healthy volunteers, three of them men and five women. Sequencing of the libraries produced 2 x 150 bp reads on Illumina HiSeq 2000/2500, MiSeq or NextSeq.

What the authors observed across the whole study: It remained unclear whether the expanded NKG2C-expressing T cell clones were specific for HCMV antigens. In six donors, the dominant CD3+CD56+NKG2C+ clonotypes were among the top 10 CD8+ clonotypes and accounted for about 1.0-7.5% of CD8+ T cells. Those dominant clonotypes were again the most abundant among CD3+CD56-NKG2C+ cells in four donors, at about 25-60.1%.

Sequencing relied on an Illumina HiSeq 2000. TCR beta cDNA libraries were made by 5'RACE template switching that added a universal primer site and unique molecular identifiers. Synthesis of cDNA was primed from the TCR beta constant segment and was followed by two consecutive PCR amplification steps. The authors' analysis ran thus. MIGEC was used to demultiplex reads and group reads by UMI, and MiTCR was used to assemble and quantify clonotypes. Only TCR cDNA sequences supported by at least two reads were kept to exclude erroneous sequences. The tcR package was used for downstream repertoire analysis, and clonotypes were matched across fractions by CDR3 nucleotide sequence plus V segment. VDJmatch was used to annotate antigen specificity against VDJdb, with one amino acid substitution in CDR3 allowed. TCRdb reprocessed the reads and provides one entry for every CDR3 protein sequence; no DNA is given. TCRdb, rather than the study authors, made the V and J calls. The table for this sample shows 140,000 to 150,000 distinct CDR3 sequences. The ten largest clones take up about 12% of the sample.

HCMV serostatus was determined by detecting HCMV-specific IgG in serum with a commercial ELISA kit. Ficoll density gradient centrifugation was used to isolate peripheral blood mononuclear cells from blood. Of note for this clonotype: Its specific antigen is unknown.

Measured from the cysteine to the phenylalanine, the CDR3 is 14 residues long. No DNA sequence is on record. Recombination joined TRBV12-3 or TRBV12-4 with TRBJ1-6; the D call from TCRdb, TRBD1, cannot be confirmed without DNA. The material sequenced was blood T cells: a sorted CD56 or NKG2C T cell subset, CD4+ or CD8+ T cells, or bulk PBMC T cells (not recorded which). This TCR derives from a man in his late teens or twenties in good health. Donor details come from another sample of the same person, matched by shared clones. The CDR3 corresponds to CASSDMGPNSPLHF.